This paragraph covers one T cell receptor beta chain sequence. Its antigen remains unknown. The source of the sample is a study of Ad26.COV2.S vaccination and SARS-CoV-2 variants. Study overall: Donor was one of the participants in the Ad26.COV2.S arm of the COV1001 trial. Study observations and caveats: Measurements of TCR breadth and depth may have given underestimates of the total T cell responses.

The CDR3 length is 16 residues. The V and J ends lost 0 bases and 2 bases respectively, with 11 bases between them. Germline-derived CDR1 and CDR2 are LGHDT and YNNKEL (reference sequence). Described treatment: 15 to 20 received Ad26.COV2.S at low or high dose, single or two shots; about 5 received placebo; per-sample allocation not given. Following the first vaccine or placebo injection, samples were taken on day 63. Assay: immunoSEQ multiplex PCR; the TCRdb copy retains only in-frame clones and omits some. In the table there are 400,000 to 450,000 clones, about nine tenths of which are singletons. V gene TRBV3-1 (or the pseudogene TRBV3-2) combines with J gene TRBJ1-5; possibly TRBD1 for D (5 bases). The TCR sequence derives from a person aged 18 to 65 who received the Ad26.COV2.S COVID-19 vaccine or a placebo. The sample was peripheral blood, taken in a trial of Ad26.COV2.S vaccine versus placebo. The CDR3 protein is CASSQDRGVGNQPQHF. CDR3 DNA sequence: TGTGCCAGCAGCCAAGATCGAGGGGTGGGCAATCAGCCCCAGCATTTT.